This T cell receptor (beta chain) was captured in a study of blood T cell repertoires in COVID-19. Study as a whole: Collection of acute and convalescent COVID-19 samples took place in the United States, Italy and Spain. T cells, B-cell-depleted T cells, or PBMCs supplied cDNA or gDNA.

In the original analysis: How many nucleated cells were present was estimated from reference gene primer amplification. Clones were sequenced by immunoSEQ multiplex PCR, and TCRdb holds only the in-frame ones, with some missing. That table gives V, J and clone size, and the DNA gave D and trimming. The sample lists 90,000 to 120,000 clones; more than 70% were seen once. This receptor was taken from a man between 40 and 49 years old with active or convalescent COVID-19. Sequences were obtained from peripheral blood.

The CDR3 protein is CASSPTSAGTGELFF. Written as DNA, the CDR3 is TGTGCCAGCAGCCCCACTAGCGCGGGCACCGGGGAGCTGTTTTTT. This chain joins TRBV7-3 and TRBJ2-2; 7 nucleotides line up with TRBD2. The CDR3 is 15 residues long. V shed 5 bases, J shed 4 bases, and the junction held 7 bases outside the gene matches. Germline V gene data show CDR1 as SGHTA and CDR2 as FQGTGA.